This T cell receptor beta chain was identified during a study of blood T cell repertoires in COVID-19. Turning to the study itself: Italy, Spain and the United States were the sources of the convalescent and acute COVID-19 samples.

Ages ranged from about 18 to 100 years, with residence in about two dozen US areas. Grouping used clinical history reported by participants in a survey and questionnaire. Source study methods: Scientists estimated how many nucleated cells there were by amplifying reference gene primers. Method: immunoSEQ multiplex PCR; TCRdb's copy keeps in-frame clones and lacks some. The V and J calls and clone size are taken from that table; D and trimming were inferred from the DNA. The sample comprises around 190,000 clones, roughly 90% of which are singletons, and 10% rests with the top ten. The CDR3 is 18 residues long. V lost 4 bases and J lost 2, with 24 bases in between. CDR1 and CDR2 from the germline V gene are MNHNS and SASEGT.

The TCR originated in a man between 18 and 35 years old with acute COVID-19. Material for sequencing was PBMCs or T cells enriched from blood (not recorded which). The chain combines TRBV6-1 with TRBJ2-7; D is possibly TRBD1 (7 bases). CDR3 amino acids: CASSAPLLGGGDPYEQYF. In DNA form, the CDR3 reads TGTGCCAGCAGTGCCCCCTTGCTAGGAGGGGGCGATCCCTACGAGCAGTACTTC.